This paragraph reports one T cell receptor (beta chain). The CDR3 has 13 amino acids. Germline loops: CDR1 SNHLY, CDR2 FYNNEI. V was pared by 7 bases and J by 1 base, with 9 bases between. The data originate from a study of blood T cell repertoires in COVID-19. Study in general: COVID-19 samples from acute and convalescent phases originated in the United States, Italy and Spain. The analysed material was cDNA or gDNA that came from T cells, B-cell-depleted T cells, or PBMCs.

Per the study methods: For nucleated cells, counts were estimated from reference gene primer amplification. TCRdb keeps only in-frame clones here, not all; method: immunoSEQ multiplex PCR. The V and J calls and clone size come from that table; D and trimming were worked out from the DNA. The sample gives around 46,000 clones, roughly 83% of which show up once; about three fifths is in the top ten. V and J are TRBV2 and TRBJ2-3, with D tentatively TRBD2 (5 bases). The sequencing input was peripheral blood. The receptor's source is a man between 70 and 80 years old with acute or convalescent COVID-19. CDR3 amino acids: CASNKEGTDTQYF. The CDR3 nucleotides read TGTGCCAGCAATAAGGAGGGCACAGATACGCAGTATTTT.